This TCR beta chain was documented in a study of cytomegalovirus exposure and HLA in healthy donors. The study, taken as a whole, reports: A later analysis showed HLA-associated TCR beta chains outstripping equally common others in clonal expansion. For most subjects, TCR beta sequences were reported to predict HLA-A and HLA-B alleles with accuracy.

With respect to this clone: The target antigen is unknown.

Germline assignment: CDR1 LNHNV and CDR2 YYDKDF (reference sequence). The V gene end was trimmed by 5 bases and the J gene end by 7 bases; junction bases not matched to a gene: 10. This CDR3 spans 14 amino acids. The PCR contained 60 Vbeta and 13 Jbeta primers. TCRdb's copy holds only in-frame clones and misses some; the assay was immunoSEQ multiplex PCR. The repertoire holds some 180,000 clones, with around 84% as singletons. The sample comprised PBMCs. The chain couples TRBV15 to TRBJ2-7, with 8 nucleotides matching TRBD1. The receptor's source is a woman aged 18-30 years in good health and CMV-seronegative. The chain's CDR3 is CATSGRQGSGEQYF. CDR3 coding DNA: TGTGCCACCAGCGGTCGACAGGGGTCGGGGGAGCAGTACTTC.